This T cell receptor beta chain was captured in a study of T cell responses to AZD1222 COVID-19 vaccine. Study findings and constraints: Two AZD1222 administrations were followed by greater Spike-specific TCR breadth and depth. Females made up more of the donors, who were largely white British, and clonal diversity may have come out too low.

Repertoires were generated with immunoSEQ multiplex PCR, while TCRdb's copy carries only in-frame clones and drops some. The sample includes around 140,000 clones, 70% to 90% of them seen just once. This clone was observed a single time. The antigen remains unidentified. CDR3 length: 12 amino acids. The germline V and J ends were trimmed by 1 base and 6 bases, with 5 bases remaining between them. Per the germline V gene, CDR1 is SGHAT and CDR2 is FQNNGV. Material: peripheral blood, obtained 28 days after the second AZD1222 dose. This clonotype originated in an adult who received the AZD1222 COVID-19 vaccine. This rearrangement joins TRBV11-2 to TRBJ2-3; D not resolved. CDR3 nucleotides: TGTGCCAGCAGCTTAGTTGGGGATACGCAGTATTTT. Amino acids: CASSLVGDTQYF.